One sample yielded the 32 T cell receptor beta chains listed below, sequenced in a study of identical twins. Via MiXCR, TCRdb re-called the 5' RACE reads, giving one row per CDR3 protein. The sample has about 720,000 distinct CDR3 sequences; 8.6% are singletons. In addition, the sample was reused for a study of yellow fever vaccine responses in identical twins.

Material for sequencing was PBMCs. Receptors were obtained from a woman under 30 in good health.

CDR3: CASSQDFRHANEQYF. The CDR3, as DNA: TGTGCCAGCAGCCAAGATTTCAGGCATGCGAACGAGCAGTACTTC. The chain joins TRBV14 to TRBJ2-7; D unclear. Between the trimmed V and J ends, which lost 0 bases and 5 bases, there was a span of 14 bases. The CDR3 covers 15 residues. Germline V gives CDR1 SGHDN, CDR2 FVKESK.

In this sample, this clonotype turned up a few times. The chain uses TRBV30 and TRBJ1-1; the D gene is possibly TRBD1 (6 bases). The CDR3 is made up of 14 amino acids. With 0 bases removed from V and 7 bases from J, the gap between germline ends came to 15 bases. Germline-derived CDR1 and CDR2 are GTSNPN and SVGIG (reference sequence). The CDR3 bases are TGTGCCTGGAGTGTACTCGGGGGCTTCGATGAAGCTTTCTTT. This sequence encodes CAWSVLGGFDEAFF.

This clonotype was counted a few times. This chain connects TRBV7-9 to TRBJ1-2; D possibly corresponds to TRBD1 (6 bases). The CDR3 runs to 14 residues. Per germline, CDR1 SEHNR and CDR2 FQNEAQ (reference sequence). V lost 5 bases and J 2 bases, leaving 12 bases between the germline ends. The DNA for the CDR3 is TGTGCCAGCAGCATACAGGGTGAGAACTATGGCTACACCTTC. It specifies CASSIQGENYGYTF.

Concerning this clonotype itself: Relative to the germline gene, one junction end is altered; a read error may explain this. The chain carries TRBV24-1 and TRBJ2-4; the match to TRBD1 covers 11 bases. Germline CDR1 is KGHDR and CDR2 is SFDVKD. The CDR3 is 21 residues long. CDR3 residues: CATSYLISGQGANLAKNIQYF. Here the CDR3 DNA reads TGTGCCACCAGTTATTTGATTTCCGGACAGGGGGCGAATCTGGCCAAAAACATTCAGTACTTC.

The rearrangement links TRBV20-1 to TRBJ2-7; TRBD2 aligns across 9 bases. With 6 bases clipped from V and 3 bases from J, the junction kept 6 bases outside the gene matches. CDR3 length equals 13 residues. Germline CDR1 is DFQATT and CDR2 is SNEGSKA (reference sequence). The CDR3 bases are TGCAGTGCGGGAGGACTAGCGATCTACGAGCAGTACTTC. Translated, it gives CSAGGLAIYEQYF.

In the case of this clonotype: This may be a read error, as it is one base from a much larger clone. The rearrangement uses TRBV12-3 or TRBV12-4 and TRBJ2-2; TRBD1 matches at 7 bases. The CDR3 has 14 residues. The CDR3 reads CACSSDRVTGELFF. The CDR3, as DNA: TGTGCCTGCAGTTCCGACAGGGTCACCGGGGAGCTGTTTTTT.

The rearrangement links TRBV6-1 to TRBJ2-7, with 14 bases lining up with TRBD2. Germline lookup yields CDR1 MNHNS and CDR2 SASEGT. V gave up 6 bases and J gave up 6 bases; unmatched junction bases: 13. The CDR3 covers 17 residues. The CDR3 DNA sequence: TGTGCCAGCAGACCAGGACTAGCGGGGGGAATGCACGCCGAGCAGTACTTC. This gives the protein CASRPGLAGGMHAEQYF.

V and J are TRBV5-1 and TRBJ2-6; weak D call: TRBD2 (6 bases). Germline V gene lookup returns CDR1 SGHRS and CDR2 YFSETQ. The V end lost 0 bases, the J end lost 4 bases, and 11 bases lay between the germline ends. This CDR3 has 16 amino acids. The CDR3 coding sequence is TGCGCCAGCAGCTTGGCGCTAGCGCGGGGGGCCAACGTCCTGACTTTC. This sequence encodes CASSLALARGANVLTF.

The rearrangement uses TRBV4-1 and TRBJ2-3; no clear D. The ends were cut back, 4 bases at V and 0 bases at J, with 17 bases in the middle. Germline V gene data show CDR1 as MGHRA and CDR2 as YSYEKL. This CDR3 comprises 17 residues. DNA for the CDR3: TGCGCCAGCAGCCTATCTGCCGCTCTGGCTAGCACAGATACGCAGTATTTT. Translation gives CASSLSAALASTDTQYF.

This rearrangement joins TRBV7-6 to TRBJ2-3; D is ambiguous. CDR3 length: 15 amino acids. Deletions cut 0 bases from V and 1 base from J, with 8 bases between. Germline lookup yields CDR1 SGHVS and CDR2 FNYEAQ. CDR3 residues: CASSLADIGTDTQYF. CDR3 DNA sequence: TGTGCCAGCAGCTTAGCAGATATTGGCACAGATACGCAGTATTTT.

This clonotype appeared many times. The chain is built from TRBV3-1 and TRBJ2-1, with TRBD2 as a possible D gene (7 bases). Trimming stripped 1 base from V and 3 bases from J, with 10 bases between. There are 15 residues in the CDR3. CDR1 is LGHDT, CDR2 YNNKEL, per germline (reference sequence). CDR3 region: CASSQVGGLYNEQFF. The DNA of the CDR3 is TGTGCCAGCAGCCAAGTGGGGGGGCTCTACAATGAGCAGTTCTTC.

This clonotype was counted a few times. The V and J genes are TRBV11-1 and TRBJ2-2; TRBD2 matches 7 bases. The germline gives CDR1 SGHAT, CDR2 FQDESV (reference sequence). The junction had 12 bases not matched to a gene; V was cut back by 5 bases and J by 0 bases. CDR3 length: 18 amino acids. CDR3 sequence: CASSLHRLAAPNTGELFF. CDR3 DNA sequence: TGTGCCAGCAGCCTCCACCGACTAGCAGCGCCGAACACCGGGGAGCTGTTTTTT.

V is TRBV5-1 and J is TRBJ2-3, with D perhaps TRBD2 (5 bases). Trimming took 0 bases from V and 10 from J, leaving 9 bases between them. Germline V gene sequence: CDR1 SGHRS, CDR2 YFSETQ. The CDR3 has 12 amino acids. CDR3 amino acids: CASSLATSPQYF. CDR3 nucleotide sequence: TGCGCCAGCAGCTTGGCTACTAGTCCGCAGTATTTT.

V and J are TRBV20-1 and TRBJ2-1, with unresolved D. The CDR3 covers 11 residues. Germline V gives CDR1 DFQATT, CDR2 SNEGSKA (reference sequence). V gave up 4 bases and J gave up 5 bases, with 6 bases separating them. The CDR3 spells CSATGHNEQFF. CDR3 DNA: TGCAGTGCTACTGGACACAATGAGCAGTTCTTC.

This clonotype has just a few counts. The genes are TRBV20-1 and TRBJ1-4; 9 positions match TRBD1. Germline CDR1 and CDR2: DFQATT and SNEGSKA (reference sequence). V was pared by 3 bases and J by 0 bases, with 5 bases of the junction left unmatched. The CDR3 has 16 amino acids. The CDR3 is CSASNRGQATNEKLFF. Written as DNA, the CDR3 is TGCAGTGCTAGCAACAGGGGGCAGGCAACTAATGAAAAACTGTTTTTT.

This chain joins TRBV20-1 and TRBJ2-4, with D possibly called TRBD1 or TRBD2 (7 bases each). The V and J ends lost 6 bases and 0 bases respectively, with 12 bases between them. This CDR3 comprises 14 residues. Germline V gives CDR1 DFQATT, CDR2 SNEGSKA (reference sequence). The CDR3 DNA sequence: TGCAGTGCCAGGGGGGGAGTAGCCAAAAACATTCAGTACTTC. Its translation is CSARGGVAKNIQYF.

The chain links TRBV20-1 to TRBJ2-1; D unclear. The CDR3 loop spans 10 amino acids. V was pared by 6 bases and J by 10 bases, with 10 bases between. CDR1 is DFQATT and CDR2 is SNEGSKA in the germline V gene (reference sequence). The CDR3 nucleotides read TGCAGTGCCCCTGCGAGAGAGCAGTTCTTC. This sequence encodes CSAPAREQFF.

The chain joins TRBV6-1 to TRBJ2-7; D remains ambiguous. The germline V gene has CDR1 MNHNS and CDR2 SASEGT. The CDR3 sequence is 14 residues long. The V gene lost 3 bases and the J gene lost 3 bases, with 12 bases spanning the gap. The DNA of the CDR3 is TGTGCCAGCAGTGACTGGTCAGCTTACTACGAGCAGTACTTC. The encoded protein is CASSDWSAYYEQYF.

CDR3 DNA sequence: TGCAGTGCATTTAGCGGGAGGGCCGGGATAGCCAATGAGCAGTTCTTC. This sequence encodes CSAFSGRAGIANEQFF. The chain links TRBV20-1 to TRBJ2-1; 11 bases match TRBD2. In germline, CDR1 is DFQATT, CDR2 SNEGSKA (reference sequence). This CDR3 spans 16 amino acids. The V segment lost 6 bases and the J segment 6 bases; nucleotides outside the gene matches: 13.

The chain joins TRBV4-1 to TRBJ2-7; 9 bases fit TRBD1. The CDR3 has 16 amino acids. After removal of 1 base from V and 1 base from J, the junction contained 5 bases not matched to a gene. CDR1 is MGHRA and CDR2 is YSYEKL in the germline V gene. This chain's CDR3 is CASSQVSTGGSYEQYF. The CDR3 DNA reads as TGCGCCAGCAGCCAAGTTTCGACAGGGGGATCCTACGAGCAGTACTTC.

A few counts support this clonotype. The genes are TRBV4-2 and TRBJ2-5; TRBD1 is a possible D gene (6 bases). This CDR3 has 15 residues. Looked up from germline, CDR1 is LGHNA and CDR2 is YNFKEQ. V dropped 4 bases and J dropped 2 bases, with 14 bases sitting between them. This CDR3 is CASSLSPGQQETQYF. The DNA of the CDR3 is TGTGCCAGCAGCCTAAGCCCCGGACAGCAAGAGACCCAGTACTTC.

This chain uses TRBV24-1 with TRBJ1-5; no clear D. Germline-derived CDR1 and CDR2 are KGHDR and SFDVKD. Trimming removed 9 bases at V and 0 bases at J, with 8 bases between. This CDR3 is built from 13 residues. DNA of the CDR3: TGTGCCACCGCGGATTATAGCAATCAGCCCCAGCATTTT. It translates to CATADYSNQPQHF.

This clonotype appeared many times. The chain employs TRBV29-1 and TRBJ2-7, with D possibly called TRBD1 or TRBD2 (5 bases each). Trimming stripped 3 bases from V and 6 bases from J, with 15 bases between. The CDR3 spans 13 residues. Germline-derived CDR1 and CDR2 are SQVTM and ANQGSEA. The CDR3 loop is CSVEDSQGFEQYF. In DNA form, the CDR3 reads TGCAGCGTTGAGGACTCTCAGGGTTTCGAGCAGTACTTC.

The CDR3 DNA follows: TGCAGCGTTGAATGGCGGGACAGGGAAGAAAAACTGTTTTTT. Translating gives CSVEWRDREEKLFF. The chain employs TRBV29-1 and TRBJ1-4, with TRBD1 matching 9 bases. Germline CDR1 reads SQVTM; CDR2 reads ANQGSEA. Germline trimming cut 2 bases from V and 8 bases from J; bases unmatched to any gene: 6. The CDR3 is 14 amino acids.

This clonotype has a handful of counts. The chain combines TRBV27 with TRBJ2-3, with TRBD2 identical over 9 bases. V was pared by 3 bases and J by 0 bases, with 4 bases of the junction left unmatched. The CDR3 is 16 amino acids. CDR1 and CDR2 from the germline V gene are MNHEY and SMNVEV (reference sequence). This CDR3 is CASSFSSGSSTDTQYF. In nucleotides, the CDR3 is TGTGCCAGCAGTTTTAGTAGCGGGAGCAGCACAGATACGCAGTATTTT.

This clonotype appeared many times. The rearrangement uses TRBV7-8 and TRBJ2-3; the match to TRBD2 covers 9 bases. CDR1 and CDR2 (germline): SGHVS, FQNEAQ. This CDR3 comprises 18 residues. V shed 4 bases and J 3 bases; nucleotides not matched to a gene: 14. CDR3 region: CASSSPLVGGRVTDTQYF. The CDR3 coding sequence is TGTGCCAGCAGCTCCCCCCTCGTAGGCGGGAGGGTTACAGATACGCAGTATTTT. The variable domain in full, completed from reference TRBV7-8 and TRBJ2-3, reads GAGVSQSPRYKVAKRGQDVALRCDPISGHVSLFWYQQALGQGPEFLTYFQNEAQLDKSGLPSDRFFAERPEGSVSTLKIQRTQQEDSAVYLCASSSPLVGGRVTDTQYFGPGTRLTVL.

This clonotype was seen a handful of times. V and J are TRBV5-1 and TRBJ2-1; 10 bases are shared with TRBD1. The J segment lost 9 bases and the V segment lost 0 bases, leaving 9 bases of the junction unmatched. The CDR3 runs to 16 residues. Germline V gene data show CDR1 as SGHRS and CDR2 as YFSETQ. Written as DNA, the CDR3 is TGCGCCAGCAGCTTGGCGGGGACAGGGGCTGACTCTGAGCAGTTCTTC. It encodes CASSLAGTGADSEQFF.

The chain recombines TRBV12-3 or TRBV12-4 with TRBJ2-3, with TRBD2 matching over 16 bases. CDR3 length: 17 residues. V trimming: 5 bases; J trimming: 6 bases; junction bases outside the gene matches: 8. The CDR3, as DNA: TGTGCCAGCAGTGGAGCCGGGACTAGCGGGAGGGTGGATACGCAGTATTTT. This translates into CASSGAGTSGRVDTQYF.

The chain recombines TRBV15 with TRBJ2-7, with a weak D call TRBD1 (7 bases). CDR3 size: 15 residues. V shed 0 bases and J shed 4 bases, with 13 bases lying between them. Germline V gene sequence: CDR1 LNHNV, CDR2 YYDKDF (reference sequence). The CDR3 is CATSRDGGTDYEQYF. In nucleotides, the CDR3 is TGTGCCACCAGCAGAGATGGCGGGACAGATTACGAGCAGTACTTC.

The CDR3 DNA follows: TGTGCCAGCAGTCCAGCGGGGGGGTACTCAGATACGCAGTATTTT. Residues: CASSPAGGYSDTQYF. The chain is built from TRBV27 and TRBJ2-3, with 10 nucleotides matching TRBD2. From germline, CDR1 is MNHEY and CDR2 SMNVEV (reference sequence). With 5 bases clipped from V and 4 bases from J, the junction kept 6 bases outside the gene matches. The CDR3 is 15 amino acids.

In its sample, this clonotype was seen many times. The gene calls are TRBV7-9 and TRBJ2-4; D unclear. The germline V gene has CDR1 SEHNR and CDR2 FQNEAQ (reference sequence). Trimming removed 1 base from V and 5 bases from J, with 9 bases in between. There are 14 residues in the CDR3. CDR3 in amino acids: CASSLDGEENIQYF. The DNA for the CDR3 is TGTGCCAGCAGCTTAGACGGAGAAGAAAACATTCAGTACTTC. The whole variable domain, filled in from reference TRBV7-9 and TRBJ2-4, reads DTGVSQNPRHKITKRGQNVTFRCDPISEHNRLYWYRQTLGQGPEFLTYFQNEAQLEKSRLLSDRFSAERPKGSFSTLEIQRTEQGDSAMYLCASSLDGEENIQYFGAGTRLSVL.

This clonotype was counted a few times. The chain joins TRBV12-3 or TRBV12-4 to TRBJ2-7; D is perhaps TRBD2 (7 bases). V was pared by 6 bases and J by 2 bases, with 23 bases between. CDR3 length equals 17 residues. This CDR3 is CASSPDRSGTLTYEQYF. CDR3 DNA sequence: TGTGCCAGCAGCCCTGACAGGAGCGGGACCCTTACCTACGAGCAGTACTTC.